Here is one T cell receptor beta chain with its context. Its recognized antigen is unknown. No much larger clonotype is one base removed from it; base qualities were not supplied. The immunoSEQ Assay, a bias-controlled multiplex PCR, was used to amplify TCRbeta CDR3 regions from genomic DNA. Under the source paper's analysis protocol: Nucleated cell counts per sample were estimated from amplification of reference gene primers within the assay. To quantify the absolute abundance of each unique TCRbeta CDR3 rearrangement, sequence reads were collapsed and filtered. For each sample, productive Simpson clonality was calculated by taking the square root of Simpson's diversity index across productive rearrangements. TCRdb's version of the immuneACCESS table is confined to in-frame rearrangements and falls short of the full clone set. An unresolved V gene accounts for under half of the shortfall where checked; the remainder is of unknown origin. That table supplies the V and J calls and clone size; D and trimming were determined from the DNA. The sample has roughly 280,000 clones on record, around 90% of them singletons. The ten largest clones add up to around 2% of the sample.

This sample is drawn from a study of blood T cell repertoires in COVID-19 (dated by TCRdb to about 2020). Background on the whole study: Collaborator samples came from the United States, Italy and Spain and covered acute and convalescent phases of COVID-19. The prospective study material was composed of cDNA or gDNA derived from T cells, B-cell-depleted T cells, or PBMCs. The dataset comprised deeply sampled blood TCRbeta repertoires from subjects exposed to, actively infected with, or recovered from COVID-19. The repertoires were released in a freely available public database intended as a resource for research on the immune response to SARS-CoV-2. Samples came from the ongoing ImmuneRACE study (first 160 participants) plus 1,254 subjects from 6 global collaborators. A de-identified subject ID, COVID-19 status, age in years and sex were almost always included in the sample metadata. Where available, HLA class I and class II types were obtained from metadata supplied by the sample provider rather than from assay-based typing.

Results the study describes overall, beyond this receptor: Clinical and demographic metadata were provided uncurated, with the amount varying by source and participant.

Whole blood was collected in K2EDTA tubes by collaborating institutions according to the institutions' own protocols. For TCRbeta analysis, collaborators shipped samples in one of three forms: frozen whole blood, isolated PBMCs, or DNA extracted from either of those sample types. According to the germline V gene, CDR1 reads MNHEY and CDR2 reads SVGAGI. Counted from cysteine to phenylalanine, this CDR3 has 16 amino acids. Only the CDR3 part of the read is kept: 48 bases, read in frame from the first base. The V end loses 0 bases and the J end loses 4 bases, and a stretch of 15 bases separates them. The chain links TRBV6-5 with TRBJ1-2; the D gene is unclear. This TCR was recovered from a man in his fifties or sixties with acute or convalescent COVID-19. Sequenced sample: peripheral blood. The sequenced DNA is TGTGCCAGCAGTTACTCTCAACAGTTGGACTCCTATGGCTACACCTTC. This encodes CASSYSQQLDSYGYTF.